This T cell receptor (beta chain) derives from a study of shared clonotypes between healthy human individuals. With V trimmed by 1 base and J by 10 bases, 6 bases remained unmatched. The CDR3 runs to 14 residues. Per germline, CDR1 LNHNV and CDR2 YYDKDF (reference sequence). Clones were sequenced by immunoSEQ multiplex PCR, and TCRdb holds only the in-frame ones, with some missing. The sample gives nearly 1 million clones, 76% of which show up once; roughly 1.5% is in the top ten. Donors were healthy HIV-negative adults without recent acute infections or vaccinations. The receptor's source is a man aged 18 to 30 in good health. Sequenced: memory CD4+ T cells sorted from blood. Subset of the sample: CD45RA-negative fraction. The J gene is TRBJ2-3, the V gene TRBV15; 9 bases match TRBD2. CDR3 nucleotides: TGTGCCACCAGCAGAGGTTTAGCGGGAGAGTCGCAGTATTTT. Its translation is CATSRGLAGESQYF.